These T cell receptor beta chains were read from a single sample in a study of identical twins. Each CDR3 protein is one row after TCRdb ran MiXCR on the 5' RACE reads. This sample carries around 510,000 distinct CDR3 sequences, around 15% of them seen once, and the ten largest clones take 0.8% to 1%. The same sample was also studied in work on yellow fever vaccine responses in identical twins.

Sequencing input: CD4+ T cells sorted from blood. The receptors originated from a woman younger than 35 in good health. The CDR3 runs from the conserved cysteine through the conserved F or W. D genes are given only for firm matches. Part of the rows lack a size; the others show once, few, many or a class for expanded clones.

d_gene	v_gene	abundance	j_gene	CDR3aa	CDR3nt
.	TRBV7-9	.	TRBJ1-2	CASSLDSRTPNYGYTF	TGTGCCAGCAGCTTGGACTCCCGAACCCCTAACTATGGCTACACCTTC
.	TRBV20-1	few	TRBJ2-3	CSALDWLNTDTQYF	TGCAGTGCGTTGGACTGGTTAAACACAGATACGCAGTATTTT
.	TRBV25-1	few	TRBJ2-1	CASSGTIGGEQFF	TGTGCCAGCAGTGGAACGATTGGGGGTGAGCAGTTCTTC
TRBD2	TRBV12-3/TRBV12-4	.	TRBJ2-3	CASSVRGGDTQYF	TGTGCCAGCAGTGTACGGGGGGGGGATACGCAGTATTTT
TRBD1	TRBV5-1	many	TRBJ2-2	CASSLHRDRANTGELFF	TGCGCCAGCAGCTTACACCGGGACAGGGCAAACACCGGGGAGCTGTTTTTT
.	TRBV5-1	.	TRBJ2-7	CASSLKNEQYF	TGCGCCAGCAGCTTAAAGAACGAGCAGTACTTC
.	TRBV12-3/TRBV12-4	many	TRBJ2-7	CASSPGALKSYEQYF	TGTGCCAGCAGTCCCGGGGCGCTGAAATCCTACGAGCAGTACTTC
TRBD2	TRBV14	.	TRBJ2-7	CASSQDSGRRNEQYF	TGTGCCAGCAGCCAAGATAGCGGGAGAAGGAACGAGCAGTACTTC
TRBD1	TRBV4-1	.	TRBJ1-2	CASSQNVLGTGGYYGYTF	TGCGCCAGCAGCCAAAACGTGTTAGGGACAGGGGGGTACTATGGCTACACCTTC
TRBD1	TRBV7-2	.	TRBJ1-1	CASRRDRGMNTEAFF	TGTGCCAGCAGACGGGACAGAGGAATGAACACTGAAGCTTTCTTT
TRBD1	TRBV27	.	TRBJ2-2	CASSSPARGLGGELFF	TGTGCCAGCAGCTCCCCCGCCAGGGGGCTGGGCGGGGAGCTGTTTTTT
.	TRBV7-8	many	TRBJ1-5	CASSLAAGGRHQPQHF	TGTGCCAGCAGCTTAGCGGCGGGAGGGAGGCATCAGCCCCAGCATTTT
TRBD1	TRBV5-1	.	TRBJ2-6	CASSLFGTGASGANVLTF	TGCGCCAGCAGCTTGTTCGGGACAGGGGCCTCTGGGGCCAACGTCCTGACTTTC
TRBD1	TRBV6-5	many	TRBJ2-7	CASSKRDSFPYF	TGTGCCAGCAGTAAGAGGGACAGCTTCCCGTACTTC
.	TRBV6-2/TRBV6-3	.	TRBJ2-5	CASSQDTSKKTQYF	TGTGCCAGCAGCCAGGACACATCCAAGAAGACCCAGTACTTC
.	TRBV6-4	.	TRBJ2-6	CATTLRTAGRKLSGANVLTF	TGTGCCACGACCTTGAGGACAGCGGGGAGAAAACTCTCTGGGGCCAACGTCCTGACTTTC
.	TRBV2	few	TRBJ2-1	CASSGTRFINEQFF	TGTGCCAGCAGCGGGACTCGGTTTATCAATGAGCAGTTCTTC
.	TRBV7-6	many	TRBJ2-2	CASSLEPNTGELFF	TGTGCCAGCAGCTTAGAACCAAACACCGGGGAGCTGTTTTTT
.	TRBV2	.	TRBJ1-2	CASSSIASGEGYTF	TGTGCCAGCAGTTCGATAGCCTCTGGTGAGGGCTACACCTTC
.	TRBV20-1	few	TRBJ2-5	CSARGAGYETQYF	TGCAGTGCTAGAGGGGCAGGTTACGAGACCCAGTACTTC
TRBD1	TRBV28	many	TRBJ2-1	CASSLSRTGGGEQFF	TGTGCCAGCAGTTTATCACGAACAGGGGGCGGTGAGCAGTTCTTC
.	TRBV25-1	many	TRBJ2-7	CASKGTGPNEQYF	TGTGCCAGCAAAGGGACTGGGCCCAACGAGCAGTACTTC
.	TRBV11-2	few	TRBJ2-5	CASSSRPLETQYF	TGTGCCAGCAGCTCGCGGCCCCTCGAGACCCAGTACTTC
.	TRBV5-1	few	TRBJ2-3	CASSPRLGNTDTQYF	TGCGCCAGCAGCCCTCGGTTAGGTAACACAGATACGCAGTATTTT
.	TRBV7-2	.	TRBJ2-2	CASSLVPAGGRGELFF	TGTGCCAGCAGCCTCGTTCCAGCTGGAGGTCGCGGGGAGCTGTTTTTT
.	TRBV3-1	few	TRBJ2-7	CASSQGGGLGYEQYF	TGTGCCAGCAGCCAAGGCGGGGGCCTGGGCTACGAGCAGTACTTC
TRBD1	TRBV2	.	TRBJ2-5	CASKLTGGSETQYF	TGTGCCAGCAAATTGACAGGGGGCTCAGAGACCCAGTACTTC
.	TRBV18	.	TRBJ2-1	CASSQGAKYNEQFF	TGTGCCAGCTCACAGGGTGCGAAGTACAATGAGCAGTTCTTC
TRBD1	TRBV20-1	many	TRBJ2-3	CSAPRQGRTDTQYF	TGCAGTGCTCCCCGACAGGGGCGCACAGATACGCAGTATTTT
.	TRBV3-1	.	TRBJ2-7	CASSRLDYEQYF	TGTGCCAGCAGCCGACTGGACTACGAGCAGTACTTC
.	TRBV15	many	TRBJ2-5	CATSRDGETQYF	TGTGCCACCAGCAGAGATGGAGAGACCCAGTACTTC
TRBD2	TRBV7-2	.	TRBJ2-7	CASSLGLAGGLNEQYF	TGTGCCAGCAGCTTAGGACTAGCGGGAGGTCTAAACGAGCAGTACTTC
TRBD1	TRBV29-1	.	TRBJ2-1	CSAWGTATYNEQFF	TGCAGCGCCTGGGGGACAGCGACCTACAATGAGCAGTTCTTC
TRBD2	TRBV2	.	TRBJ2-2	CASTGTSGNTGELFF	TGTGCCAGCACCGGGACTAGCGGAAACACCGGGGAGCTGTTTTTT
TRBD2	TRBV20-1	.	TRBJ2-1	CSARDPSGVFAEFF	TGCAGTGCTAGAGATCCTAGCGGGGTGTTCGCTGAGTTCTTC
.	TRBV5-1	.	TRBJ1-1	CATAVTANTEAFF	TGCGCCACCGCCGTGACGGCGAACACTGAAGCTTTCTTT
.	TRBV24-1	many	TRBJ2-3	CATSDPEDTQYF	TGTGCCACCAGTGACCCGGAGGATACGCAGTATTTT
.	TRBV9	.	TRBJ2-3	CASSVEGSPVGTDTQYF	TGTGCCAGCAGCGTAGAGGGGTCCCCGGTGGGCACAGATACGCAGTATTTT